This T cell receptor (beta chain) emerged from a study of response to subunit inactivated influenza vaccine. General observations from the study: Authors suggested seasonal influenza vaccinations each recruit few new T cells.

This CDR3 spans 16 amino acids. CDR1 and CDR2 (germline): KGHSH, LQKENI. V was trimmed by 0 bases and J by 0 bases, leaving 12 bases between them. In TCRdb, the RT-PCR reads were re-called with MiXCR into one record per CDR3 protein. The sample has hundreds of thousands of distinct CDR3 sequences; less than 15% are singletons. This clonotype has more than one count but fewer than ten. Its antigen is unidentified. The TCR originated in a middle-aged man who received an inactivated influenza vaccine. The chain carries TRBV18 and TRBJ2-7; D is perhaps TRBD1 (5 bases). Sequenced here: PBMCs from blood, sampled 14 to 15 days before vaccination. The CDR3 is CASSPPLGLSSYEQYF. The CDR3 DNA is TGTGCCAGCTCACCACCGCTGGGGCTAAGCTCCTACGAGCAGTACTTC.